This T cell receptor (beta chain) was sequenced during a study of cytomegalovirus exposure and HLA in healthy donors. Study in general: The 130 or so validation repertoires, a later analysis reported, used the same platform as the roughly 700 repertoires from the first cohort.

This CDR3 has 12 residues. After removal of 2 bases from V and 15 bases from J, the junction contained 5 bases not matched to a gene. Germline V gives CDR1 MDHEN, CDR2 SYDVKM. The table came from immunoSEQ multiplex PCR; TCRdb's copy has only in-frame clones and leaves some out. The sample has roughly 140,000 clones, about 88% seen once. The sequence came from a man younger than 30 in good health and CMV-seropositive. What was sequenced was PBMCs. The J gene is TRBJ2-1, the V gene TRBV28, with 9 positions matching TRBD1. The CDR3 loop reads CASSLGTGIAFF. The CDR3 nucleotides read TGTGCCAGCAGTTTAGGGACAGGGATTGCGTTCTTC.